The 16 T cell receptor beta chains presented below share a single source sample, sequenced in a study of T cell clonality in common variable immunodeficiency. Data came from immunoSEQ multiplex PCR; TCRdb stores just in-frame clones and leaves some out. Recorded here are 30,000 to 45,000 clones, none singletons. Material for sequencing was peripheral blood mononuclear cells. Every receptor here comes from a person aged 18 to 75 in good health.

This clone was seen repeatedly, ten times or more. The CDR3 end falls 3 residues outside the read, so it is completed with the germline J gene. The chain carries TRBV20-1 and TRBJ2-2; either TRBD1 or TRBD2 may supply D (7 bases each). The CDR3 extends over 15 amino acids. CDR1 is DFQATT and CDR2 is SNEGSKA in the germline V gene (reference sequence). The DNA read from the CDR3 is TGCAGTGCTAGAGATGGGAGGGGGCGCATTGAAAAG. The encoded protein is CSARDGRGRIEK. The full-length CDR3 reads as CSARDGRGRIEKLFF.

This clone was detected ten times or more. The CDR3 is cut off 3 residues early in the read; its end comes from the germline J gene. The chain couples TRBV19 to TRBJ2-2, with D maybe TRBD2 (5 bases). This CDR3 has 13 residues. CDR1 LNHDA and CDR2 SQIVND come from the germline V gene (reference sequence). Trimming removed 7 bases from V and 6 bases from J, with 12 bases in between. CDR3 DNA (partial): TGTGCCAGTACCCAACTAGTTTCCGGGGAG. It translates to CASTQLVSGE. The complete CDR3 protein is CASTQLVSGELFF.

This clone was seen at least ten times. The read terminates 3 residues before the CDR3 end, so the remaining end is supplied by the germline J gene. The chain carries TRBV5-1 and TRBJ2-1, with 11 bases aligning to TRBD2. This CDR3 has 18 residues. Germline V gene sequence: CDR1 SGHRS, CDR2 YFSETQ. Trimming took 3 bases from V and 7 from J; bases not matched to a gene: 15. CDR3 residues: CASSSYPSNSGRGNEQFF. CDR3 DNA (partial): TGCGCCAGCAGCTCTTATCCGAGCAATAGCGGGAGGGGGAATGAG.

This clone turned up a few times. The read halts 3 residues ahead of the CDR3 end, with the missing end drawn from the germline J gene. The J gene is TRBJ2-3, the V gene TRBV19; 11 nucleotides align to TRBD1. CDR1 is LNHDA and CDR2 is SQIVND in the germline V gene (reference sequence). The CDR3 contains 16 residues. CDR3 bases read: TGTGCCAGTAGGGGAGGAGGACAGGGGGCTAATCAGCCG. Translating it yields CASRGGGQGANQP. The entire CDR3 protein is CASRGGGQGANQPQYF.

There are many counts of this clone. The sequenced fragment ends 3 residues before the CDR3 boundary, so the rest is inferred from the germline J gene. The chain combines TRBV20-1 with TRBJ1-2; no clear D gene. CDR3 size: 13 residues. Germline CDR1 reads DFQATT; CDR2 reads SNEGSKA (reference sequence). The CDR3 spells CSARSEGPNGYTF. Incomplete CDR3 DNA: TGCAGTGCTAGGTCCGAGGGCCCAAACGGC.

This clone was detected only a few times. The read falls 3 residues short of the CDR3 end, and the missing part is taken from the germline J gene. The chain links TRBV7-9 to TRBJ1-1; D is possibly TRBD1 (5 bases). This CDR3 is 15 amino acids long. Germline values: CDR1 SEHNR, CDR2 FQNEAQ (reference sequence). Trimming left V 2 bases short and J 2 bases short, with 12 bases between. CDR3 DNA (partial): TGTGCCAGCAGCTTACGGGGGGAGGGAAACACTGAA. It translates to CASSLRGEGNTE. The entire CDR3 is CASSLRGEGNTEAFF. The whole variable domain, filled in from reference TRBV7-9 and TRBJ1-1, reads DTGVSQNPRHKITKRGQNVTFRCDPISEHNRLYWYRQTLGQGPEFLTYFQNEAQLEKSRLLSDRFSAERPKGSFSTLEIQRTEQGDSAMYLCASSLRGEGNTEAFFGQGTRLTVV.

This clone has only a few counts. The CDR3: CASTEQSGSEKLFF. The part of the CDR3 DNA that was read is TGTGCCAGCACAGAACAGAGCGGCTCTGAAAAG. V is TRBV19 and J is TRBJ2-2; tentative D call: TRBD2 (5 bases). The read gets to within 3 residues of the CDR3 end, and the germline J gene fills in the rest. The CDR3 covers 14 residues. Germline V gene data show CDR1 as LNHDA and CDR2 as SQIVND (reference sequence).

This clone was counted many times. The read halts 3 residues ahead of the CDR3 end, with the missing end drawn from the germline J gene. The chain employs TRBV18 and TRBJ1-5; D may be TRBD1 (6 bases). The CDR3 runs to 18 residues. Germline-derived CDR1 and CDR2 are KGHSH and LQKENI. With 6 bases removed from V and 3 bases from J, the gap between germline ends came to 24 bases. The sequenced part of the CDR3 DNA is TGTGCCAGCTCGGCCCAGGGGCTTGGGGGCGGCCCCAATCAGCCC. Amino acid sequence: CASSAQGLGGGPNQP. The full CDR3 protein is CASSAQGLGGGPNQPQHF.

Only a few counts were recorded for this clone. A read error may explain this, as a much larger clone is one base away. The CDR3 is cut off 3 residues early in the read; its end comes from the germline J gene. The rearrangement joins TRBV18 to TRBJ2-2; 10 nucleotides agree with TRBD1. Germline V gives CDR1 KGHSH, CDR2 LQKENI. CDR3 length: 16 amino acids. CDR3 residues: CASSPRTGGQGEKLFF. The sequenced part of the CDR3 DNA is TGTGCCAGCTCACCGAGGACAGGGGGTCAAGGGGAAAAG.

This clone was recorded many times. The read ends 3 residues before the CDR3 terminus; that terminus is restored from the germline J gene. The chain has TRBV7-8 and TRBJ2-4; D not resolved. V was shortened by 1 base and J by 3 bases, with 10 bases between the two germline ends. Germline CDR1 is SGHVS and CDR2 is FQNEAQ. The CDR3 sequence is 15 residues long. The DNA read from the CDR3 is TGTGCCAGCAGCTTAGTAGGGTTTAACAAAAACATT. This sequence encodes CASSLVGFNKNI. In full, the CDR3 reads CASSLVGFNKNIQYF.

This clone has ten or more counts. Partial CDR3 DNA: TGTGCCTGGAGTGAGGGGCCCTCCGGGGAG. Translated: CAWSEGPSGE. The whole CDR3 sequence reads CAWSEGPSGELFF. This sequence joins TRBV30 and TRBJ2-2, with D possibly TRBD1 on 5 matching bases. The read terminates 3 residues before the CDR3 end, so the remaining end is supplied by the germline J gene. The ends were cut back, 1 base at V and 6 bases at J, with 9 bases in the middle. The germline V gene has CDR1 GTSNPN and CDR2 SVGIG (reference sequence). The CDR3 runs to 13 residues.

This clone came up many times. Read data end 3 residues before the CDR3 end; the end is taken from the germline J gene. The chain couples TRBV5-1 to TRBJ2-2; TRBD1 matches at 8 bases. From germline, CDR1 is SGHRS and CDR2 YFSETQ. The J segment lost 7 bases and the V segment lost 6 bases, leaving 2 bases of the junction unmatched. CDR3 length equals 12 residues. The CDR3 DNA, read in part, is TGCGCCAGCAACAGGGGGAGCGGGGAG. Encoded protein: CASNRGSGE. The whole CDR3 reads CASNRGSGELFF.

This clone was picked up a small number of times. Read sequence stops 3 residues before the CDR3 end, and the germline J gene provides the missing end. The J gene is TRBJ2-7, the V gene TRBV7-2, with 7 bases aligning to TRBD2. This CDR3 is built from 15 residues. Germline V CDR1 and CDR2: SGHTA, FQGNSA. The junction had 6 bases not matched to a gene; V was cut back by 4 bases and J by 0 bases. The DNA read from the CDR3 is TGTGCCAGCAGCTCCTGGACTAGGGGCTCCTACGAG. As protein: CASSSWTRGSYE. The entire CDR3 is CASSSWTRGSYEQYF.

This clone was seen at least ten times. The read halts 3 residues ahead of the CDR3 end, with the missing end drawn from the germline J gene. The chain combines TRBV20-1 with TRBJ2-7; D not certain. CDR1 DFQATT and CDR2 SNEGSKA come from the germline V gene (reference sequence). The length of the CDR3 is 13 residues. V was trimmed by 0 bases and J by 3 bases, leaving 9 bases between them. The CDR3 loop is CSARDLVIYEQYF. CDR3 bases read: TGCAGTGCTAGAGACCTAGTTATCTACGAG.

In the case of this clone: This probably arose from a read error, given a far larger clone one base away. The sample contains more than one DNA sequence encoding this CDR3. CDR3 amino acids: CAWSALAGVSETQYF. Partial CDR3 DNA: TGTGCCTGGAGTGCGCTGGCGGGAGTTAGTGAGACC. The genes are TRBV30 and TRBJ2-5; 7 bases are a match to TRBD2. The CDR3 end is not reached by the read, which stops 3 residues before it; the germline J gene fills it in. Germline lookup yields CDR1 GTSNPN and CDR2 SVGIG (reference sequence). The CDR3 is made up of 15 amino acids. J lost 5 bases, V lost 1 base, and 10 bases had no gene match. Full variable domain (outside the CDR3, taken from reference TRBV30 and TRBJ2-5): SQTIHQWPATLVQPVGSPLSLECTVEGTSNPNLYWYRQAAGRGLQLLFYSVGIGQISSEVPQNLSASRPQDRQFILSSKKLLLSDSGFYLCAWSALAGVSETQYFGPGTRLLVL.

This clone was seen more than once but under ten times. The missing CDR3 end, 3 residues past where the read stops, is filled in from the germline J gene. This chain links TRBV5-1 with TRBJ2-5; a possible D gene is TRBD2 (5 bases). The CDR3 runs 16 residues. Deletions cut 0 bases from V and 4 bases from J, with 16 bases between. Germline CDR1 and CDR2: SGHRS and YFSETQ. The CDR3 loop is CASSLGGSIIGETQYF. The sequenced CDR3 bases are TGCGCCAGCAGCTTGGGAGGGTCTATTATTGGAGAGACC.